This TCR beta chain was captured by sequencing in a study of T cells in Graves' hyperthyroidism and ophthalmopathy. Turning to the study itself: Peripheral blood draws took place at initial diagnosis, ahead of any treatment.

Diagnosis relied on clinical symptoms, serum thyroxine and TRAb, thyroid ultrasound and orbital computed tomography. Out of approximately 10 ml of fresh peripheral blood came the PBMCs. This CDR3 is 14 amino acids long. Per the germline V gene, CDR1 is SGHRS and CDR2 is YFSETQ. With V trimmed by 0 bases and J by 10 bases, 5 bases remained unmatched. TCR beta CDR3 regions were amplified from RNA transcripts. In the first-round RT-PCR of the TCR CDR3, the HTBI primer set was used. TCRdb reanalysed the multiplex PCR reads using MiXCR and keeps one entry per CDR3 protein. The repertoire has approximately 210,000 distinct CDR3 sequences, roughly 17% of them found once; the top ten carry roughly 53%.

The TCR comes from a man aged 50 to 60 with Graves' hyperthyroidism. Sequencing input: blood. The V gene is TRBV5-1, the J gene TRBJ1-4; 8 nucleotides agree with TRBD1. CDR3 loop: CASSLAQGAGKLFF. Written as DNA, the CDR3 is TGCGCCAGCAGCTTGGCGCAGGGGGCCGGAAAACTGTTTTTT.